This TCR beta chain appears in the sequencing data of a study of T cell repertoires in cytomegalovirus infection. Study overall: The public TCR beta signatures pointed to both CMV infection and matching HLA type.

This clonotype turned up a few times. The antigen remains undetermined. There are 18 residues in the CDR3. Germline V CDR1 and CDR2: MNHEY, SVGEGT. V shed 0 bases and J shed 5 bases, with 19 bases lying between them. TCRdb re-called the reads through MiXCR, storing one row per CDR3 protein. This table holds approximately 170,000 distinct CDR3 sequences, roughly 14% found once. Regarding the study as a whole: Frequencies of public TCR beta families were cumulated, and this identified carriers of CMV plus the relevant HLA. There were HLA-C-restricted CMV-specific TCR beta clonotypes dominating the ex vivo response.

The clonotype comes from a human donor in good health (CMV status not recorded). Some clones in this sample may be carry-over from other donors' samples. V and J are TRBV6-2 or TRBV6-3 and TRBJ2-2, with D tentatively TRBD1 or TRBD2 (5 bases each). Specimen: PBMCs. CDR3 residues: CASSYSKLEQEVTGELFF. CDR3 coding DNA: TGTGCCAGCAGTTACTCGAAACTTGAACAGGAGGTAACCGGGGAGCTGTTTTTT.